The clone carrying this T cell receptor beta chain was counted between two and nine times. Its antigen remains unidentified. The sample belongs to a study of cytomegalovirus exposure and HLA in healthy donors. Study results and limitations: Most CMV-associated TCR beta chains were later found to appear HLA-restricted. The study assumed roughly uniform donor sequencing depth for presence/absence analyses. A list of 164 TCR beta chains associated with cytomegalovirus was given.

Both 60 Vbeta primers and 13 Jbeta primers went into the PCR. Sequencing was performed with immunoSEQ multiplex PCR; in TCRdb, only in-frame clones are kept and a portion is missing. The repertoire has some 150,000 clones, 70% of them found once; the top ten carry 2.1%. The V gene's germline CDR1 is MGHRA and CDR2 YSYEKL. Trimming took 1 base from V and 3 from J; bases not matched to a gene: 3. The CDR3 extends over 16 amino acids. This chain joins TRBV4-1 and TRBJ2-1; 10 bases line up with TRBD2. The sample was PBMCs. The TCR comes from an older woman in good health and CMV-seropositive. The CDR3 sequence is CASSQGSGRVYNEQFF. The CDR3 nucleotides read TGCGCCAGCAGCCAAGGAAGCGGGAGGGTCTACAATGAGCAGTTCTTC.